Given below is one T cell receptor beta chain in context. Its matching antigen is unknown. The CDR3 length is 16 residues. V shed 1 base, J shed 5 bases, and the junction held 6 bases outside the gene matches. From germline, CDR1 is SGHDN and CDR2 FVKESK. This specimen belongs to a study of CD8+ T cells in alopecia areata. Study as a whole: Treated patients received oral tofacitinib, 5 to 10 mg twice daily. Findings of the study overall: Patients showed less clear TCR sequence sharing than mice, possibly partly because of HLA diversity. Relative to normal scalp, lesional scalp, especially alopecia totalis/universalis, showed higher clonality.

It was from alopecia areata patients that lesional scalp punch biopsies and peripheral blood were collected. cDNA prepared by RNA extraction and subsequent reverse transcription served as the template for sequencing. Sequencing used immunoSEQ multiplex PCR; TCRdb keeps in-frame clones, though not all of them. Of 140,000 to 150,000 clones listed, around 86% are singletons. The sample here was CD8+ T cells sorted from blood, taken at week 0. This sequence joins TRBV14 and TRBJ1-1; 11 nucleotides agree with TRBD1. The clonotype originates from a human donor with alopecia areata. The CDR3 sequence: CASSQGWDRGNTEAFF. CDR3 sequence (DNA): TGTGCCAGCAGCCAAGGCTGGGACAGGGGGAATACTGAAGCTTTCTTT.